Following are 6 T cell receptor beta chains from one sample sequenced in a study of cytomegalovirus exposure and HLA in healthy donors. The PCR made use of 60 Vbeta and 13 Jbeta primers. The method was immunoSEQ multiplex PCR; TCRdb's version includes in-frame clones alone and lacks a portion of them. The sample lists around 99,000 clones, approximately 76% seen once, with roughly 2% in the top ten. Sequencing was performed on PBMCs. These receptors were obtained from a man between 18 and 35 years old in good health and CMV-seronegative.

J is TRBJ1-1 and V is TRBV10-3; no reliable D call. Trimming left V 6 bases short and J 1 base short, with 24 bases between. CDR3 length: 18 residues. Germline V gene sequence: CDR1 ENHRY, CDR2 SYGVKD. CDR3 nucleotide sequence: TGTGCCATCAGGCAAGCCCCGGCGGGCCTTCCATCGAACACTGAAGCTTTCTTT. Translated, it gives CAIRQAPAGLPSNTEAFF.

The V and J genes are TRBV7-3 and TRBJ2-7, with TRBD1 matching over 9 bases. CDR3 length: 13 amino acids. Germline trimming cut 3 bases from V and 7 bases from J; bases unmatched to any gene: 4. In germline, CDR1 is SGHTA, CDR2 FQGTGA. CDR3 sequence reads: CASSLTTGGEQYF. The CDR3 coding sequence is TGTGCCAGCAGCTTGACGACAGGGGGGGAGCAGTACTTC.

The gene calls are TRBV19 and TRBJ2-3; possibly TRBD1 for D (5 bases). Deletions cut 5 bases from V and 1 base from J, with 10 bases between. Per germline, CDR1 LNHDA and CDR2 SQIVND (reference sequence). The CDR3 consists of 14 residues. CDR3 amino acids: CASSLGPGTDTQYF. The CDR3 DNA reads TGTGCCAGTAGTCTGGGGCCAGGCACAGATACGCAGTATTTT.

The chain has TRBV9 and TRBJ1-4; D is perhaps TRBD1 (6 bases). Trimming cost V 2 bases and J 7 bases, with 15 bases left between them. The CDR3 has 15 residues. CDR1 and CDR2 (germline): SGDLS, YYNGEE. This chain's CDR3 is CASSVGGGGSEKLFF. The CDR3 nucleotides are TGTGCCAGCAGCGTTGGGGGGGGCGGGAGTGAAAAACTGTTTTTT.

The chain recombines TRBV7-9 with TRBJ2-4, with no clear D. The V end was cut by 7 bases, the J end by 0 bases, with 16 bases between. The length of the CDR3 is 16 residues. In germline, CDR1 is SEHNR, CDR2 FQNEAQ (reference sequence). This CDR3 reads CASTLLDPIAKNIQYF. In nucleotides, the CDR3 is TGTGCCAGCACCCTATTAGATCCAATAGCCAAAAACATTCAGTACTTC.

This chain uses TRBV10-1 with TRBJ1-6; D unclear. The CDR3 is 13 amino acids. Germline lookup yields CDR1 WNHNN and CDR2 SYGVQD (reference sequence). V gave up 0 bases and J gave up 10 bases, with 7 bases separating them. The CDR3 region has the DNA TGCGCCAGCAGTGAGTCGAGTGCGTCACCCCTCCACTTT. Translating gives CASSESSASPLHF.